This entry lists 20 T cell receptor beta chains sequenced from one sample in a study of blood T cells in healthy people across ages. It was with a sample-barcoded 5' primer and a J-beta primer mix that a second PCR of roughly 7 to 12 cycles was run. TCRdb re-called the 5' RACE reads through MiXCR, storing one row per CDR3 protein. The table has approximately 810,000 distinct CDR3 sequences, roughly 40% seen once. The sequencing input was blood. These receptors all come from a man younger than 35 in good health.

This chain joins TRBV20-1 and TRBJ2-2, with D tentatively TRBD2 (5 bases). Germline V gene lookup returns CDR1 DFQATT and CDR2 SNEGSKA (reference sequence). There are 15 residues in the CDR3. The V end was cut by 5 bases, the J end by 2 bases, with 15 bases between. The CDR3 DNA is TGCAGTGCTTTCGTCCGGGGATCCAACACCGGGGAGCTGTTTTTT. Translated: CSAFVRGSNTGELFF.

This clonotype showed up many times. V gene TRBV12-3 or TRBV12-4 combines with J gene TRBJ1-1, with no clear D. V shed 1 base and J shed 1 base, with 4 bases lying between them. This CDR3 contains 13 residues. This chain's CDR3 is CASSLGRNTEAFF. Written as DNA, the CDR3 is TGTGCCAGCAGTTTAGGCAGGAACACTGAAGCTTTCTTT.

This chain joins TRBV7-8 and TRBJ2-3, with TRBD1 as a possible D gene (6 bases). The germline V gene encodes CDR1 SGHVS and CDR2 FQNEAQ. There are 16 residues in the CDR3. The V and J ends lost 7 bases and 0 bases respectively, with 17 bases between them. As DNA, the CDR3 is TGTGCCAGCAAGACAGGATACCGCCATAGCACAGATACGCAGTATTTT. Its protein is CASKTGYRHSTDTQYF.

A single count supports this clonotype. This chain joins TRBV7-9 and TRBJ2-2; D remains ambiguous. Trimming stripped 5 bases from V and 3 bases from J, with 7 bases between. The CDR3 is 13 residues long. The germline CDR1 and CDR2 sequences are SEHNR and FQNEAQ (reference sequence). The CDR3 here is CASSPWDTGELFF. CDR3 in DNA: TGTGCCAGCAGCCCCTGGGACACCGGGGAGCTGTTTTTT.

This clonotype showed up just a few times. The CDR3, as DNA: TGTGCCATCAGAATCGGACAGACGGTAAACTATGGCTACACCTTC. As protein: CAIRIGQTVNYGYTF. The J gene is TRBJ1-2, the V gene TRBV10-3; a possible D gene is TRBD1 (6 bases). The V end was cut by 6 bases, the J end by 2 bases, with 16 bases between. CDR1 is ENHRY and CDR2 is SYGVKD in the germline V gene. CDR3 size: 15 residues.

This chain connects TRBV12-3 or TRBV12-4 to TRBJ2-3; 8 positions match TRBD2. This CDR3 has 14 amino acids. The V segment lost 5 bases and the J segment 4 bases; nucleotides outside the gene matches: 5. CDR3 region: CASSTPGRADTQYF. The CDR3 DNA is TGTGCCAGCAGTACTCCCGGGAGGGCAGATACGCAGTATTTT.

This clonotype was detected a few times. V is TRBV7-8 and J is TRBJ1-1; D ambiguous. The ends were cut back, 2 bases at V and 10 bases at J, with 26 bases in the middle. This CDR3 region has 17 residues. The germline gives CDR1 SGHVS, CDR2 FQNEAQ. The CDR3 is CASSLTEFPGKSVGAFF. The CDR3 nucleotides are TGTGCCAGCAGCTTAACAGAATTCCCCGGGAAGTCAGTGGGAGCTTTCTTT.

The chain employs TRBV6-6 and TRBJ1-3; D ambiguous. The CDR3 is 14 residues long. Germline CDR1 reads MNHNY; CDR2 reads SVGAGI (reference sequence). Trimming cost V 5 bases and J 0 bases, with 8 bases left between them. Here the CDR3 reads CASSGSSSGNTIYF. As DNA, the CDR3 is TGTGCCAGCAGTGGGTCGAGCTCTGGAAACACCATATATTTT.

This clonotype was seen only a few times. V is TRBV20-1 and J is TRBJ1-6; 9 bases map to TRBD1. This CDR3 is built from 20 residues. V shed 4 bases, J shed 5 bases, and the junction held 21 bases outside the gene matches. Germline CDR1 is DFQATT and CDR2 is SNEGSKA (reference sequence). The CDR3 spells CSANVRLLKDRGGHNSPLHF. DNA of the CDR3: TGCAGTGCTAACGTACGTCTCCTAAAGGACAGGGGCGGGCATAATTCACCCCTCCACTTT.

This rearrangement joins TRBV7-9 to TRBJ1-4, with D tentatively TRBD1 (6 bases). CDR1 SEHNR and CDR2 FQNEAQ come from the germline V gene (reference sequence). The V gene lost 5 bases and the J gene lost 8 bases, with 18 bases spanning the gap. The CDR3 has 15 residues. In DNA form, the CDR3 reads TGTGCCAGCAGCCCTCGGGGGGCTCCGCCAGAAAAACTGTTTTTT. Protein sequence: CASSPRGAPPEKLFF.

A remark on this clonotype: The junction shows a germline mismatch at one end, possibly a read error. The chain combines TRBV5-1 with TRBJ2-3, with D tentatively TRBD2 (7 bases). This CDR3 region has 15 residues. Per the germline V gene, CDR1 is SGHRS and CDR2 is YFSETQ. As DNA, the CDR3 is TGCGCCAACAGCCCCGAGGGGGGGCTTGTAGATACGCAGTATTTT. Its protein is CANSPEGGLVDTQYF. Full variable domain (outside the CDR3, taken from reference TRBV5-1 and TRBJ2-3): KAGVTQTPRYLIKTRGQQVTLSCSPISGHRSVSWYQQTPGQGLQFLFEYFSETQRNKGNFPGRFSGRQFSNSRSEMNVSTLELGDSALYLCANSPEGGLVDTQYFGPGTRLTVL.

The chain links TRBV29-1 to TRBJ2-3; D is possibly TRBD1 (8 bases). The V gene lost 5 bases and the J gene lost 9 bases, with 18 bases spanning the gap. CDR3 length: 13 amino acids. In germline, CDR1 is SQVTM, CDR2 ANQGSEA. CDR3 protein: CSVLDRAGGTQYF. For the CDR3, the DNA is TGCAGCGTTCTGGACAGGGCCGGGGGGACGCAGTATTTT.

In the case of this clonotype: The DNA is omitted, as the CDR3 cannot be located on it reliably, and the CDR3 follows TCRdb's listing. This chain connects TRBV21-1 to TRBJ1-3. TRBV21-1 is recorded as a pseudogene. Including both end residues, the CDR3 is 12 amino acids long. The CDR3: CASVGSGNTIYF.

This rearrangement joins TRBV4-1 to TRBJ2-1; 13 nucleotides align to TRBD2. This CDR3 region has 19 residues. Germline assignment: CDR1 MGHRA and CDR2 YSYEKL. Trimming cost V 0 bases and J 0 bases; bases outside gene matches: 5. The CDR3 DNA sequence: TGCGCCAGCAGCCAAGAAACGGGACTAGCGGGGAGCTCCTACAATGAGCAGTTCTTC. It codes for CASSQETGLAGSSYNEQFF.

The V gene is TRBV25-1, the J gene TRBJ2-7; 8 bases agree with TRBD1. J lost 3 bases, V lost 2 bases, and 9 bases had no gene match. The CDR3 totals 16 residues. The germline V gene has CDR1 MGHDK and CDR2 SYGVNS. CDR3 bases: TGTGCCAGCAGTGAACCCACGGGACAGGAGAACTACGAGCAGTACTTC. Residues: CASSEPTGQENYEQYF.

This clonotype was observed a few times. CDR3 nucleotides: TGCGCCAGCAGTGACCGCGGGGGTTACACAGATACGCAGTATTTT. Its translation is CASSDRGGYTDTQYF. The chain uses TRBV10-2 and TRBJ2-3; 7 nucleotides align to TRBD2. The V and J ends lost 3 bases and 2 bases, in that order; junction bases with no gene match: 5. In germline, CDR1 is WSHSY, CDR2 SAAADI. The CDR3 length is 15 residues.

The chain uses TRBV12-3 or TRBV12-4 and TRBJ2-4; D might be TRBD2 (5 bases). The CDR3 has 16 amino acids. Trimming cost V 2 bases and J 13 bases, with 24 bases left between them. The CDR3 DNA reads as TGTGCCAGCAGTTTAATCGGCAGGAGGAGGTCCAATGAGCAGTACTTC. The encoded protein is CASSLIGRRRSNEQYF.

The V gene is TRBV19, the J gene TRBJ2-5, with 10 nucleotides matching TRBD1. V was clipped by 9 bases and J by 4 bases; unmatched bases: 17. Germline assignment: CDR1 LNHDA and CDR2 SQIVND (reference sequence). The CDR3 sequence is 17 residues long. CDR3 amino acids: CASARDRGGSKVETQYF. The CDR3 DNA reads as TGTGCCAGCGCACGGGACAGGGGAGGTTCTAAGGTAGAGACCCAGTACTTC.

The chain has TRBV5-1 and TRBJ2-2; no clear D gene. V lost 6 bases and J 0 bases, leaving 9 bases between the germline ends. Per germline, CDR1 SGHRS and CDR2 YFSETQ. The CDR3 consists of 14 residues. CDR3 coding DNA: TGCGCCAGCATGGACGGGTCGAACACCGGGGAGCTGTTTTTT. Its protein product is CASMDGSNTGELFF.

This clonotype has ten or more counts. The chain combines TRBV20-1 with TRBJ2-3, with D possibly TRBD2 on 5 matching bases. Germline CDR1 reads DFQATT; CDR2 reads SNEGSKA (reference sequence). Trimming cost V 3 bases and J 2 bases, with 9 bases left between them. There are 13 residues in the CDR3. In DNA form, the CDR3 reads TGCAGTGCTAGGGAGGTACTCACAGATACGCAGTATTTT. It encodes CSAREVLTDTQYF.